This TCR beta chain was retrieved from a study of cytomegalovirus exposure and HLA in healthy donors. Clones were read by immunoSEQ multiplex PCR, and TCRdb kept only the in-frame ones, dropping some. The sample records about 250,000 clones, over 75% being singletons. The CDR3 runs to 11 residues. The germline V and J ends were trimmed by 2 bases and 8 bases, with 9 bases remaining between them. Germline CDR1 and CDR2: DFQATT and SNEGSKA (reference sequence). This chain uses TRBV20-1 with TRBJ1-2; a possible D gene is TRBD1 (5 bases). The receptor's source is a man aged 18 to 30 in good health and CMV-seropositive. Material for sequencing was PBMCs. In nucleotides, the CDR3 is TGCAGTGCTAGACCAGGGAGAGGCTACACCTTC. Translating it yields CSARPGRGYTF.